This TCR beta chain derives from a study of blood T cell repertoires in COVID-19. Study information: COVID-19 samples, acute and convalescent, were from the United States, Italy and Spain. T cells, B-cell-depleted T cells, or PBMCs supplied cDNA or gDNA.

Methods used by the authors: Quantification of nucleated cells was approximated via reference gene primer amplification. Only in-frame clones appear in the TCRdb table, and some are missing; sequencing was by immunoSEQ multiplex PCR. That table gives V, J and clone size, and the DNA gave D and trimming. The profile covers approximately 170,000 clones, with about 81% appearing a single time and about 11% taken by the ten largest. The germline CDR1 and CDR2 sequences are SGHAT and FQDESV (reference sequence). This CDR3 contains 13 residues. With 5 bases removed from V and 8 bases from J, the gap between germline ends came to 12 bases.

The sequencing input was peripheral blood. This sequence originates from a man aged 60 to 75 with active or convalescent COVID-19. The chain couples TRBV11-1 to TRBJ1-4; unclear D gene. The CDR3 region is CASSVAEGEKLFF. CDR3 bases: TGTGCCAGCAGCGTTGCGGAGGGAGAAAAACTGTTTTTT.